The 14 T cell receptor beta chains reported below all come from one sample, sequenced in a study of T cell changes during pregnancy in multiple sclerosis (dated by TCRdb to between 2017 and 2020). The library was prepared using the immunoSEQ multiplex PCR assay. TCRdb re-hosts the immuneACCESS table, in-frame sequences only. Its copies lack some clones; in the studies checked, an unresolved V gene accounts for under half of them, and the cause for the rest is not known. Here the sample has tens of thousands of clones; around 89% occur a single time. The ten largest clonotypes hold around 7% of the sample. This specimen consisted of CD8+ T cells from peripheral blood mononuclear cells, obtained in the first trimester of pregnancy. Receptors originate from a female donor with multiple sclerosis, enrolled in a pregnancy study.

This clone came up once. This chain connects TRBV14 to TRBJ2-5; TRBD2 aligns across 8 bases. The V and J ends lost 3 bases and 5 bases, in that order; junction bases with no gene match: 2. Germline lookup yields CDR1 SGHDN and CDR2 FVKESK. This CDR3 has 13 residues. This chain's CDR3 is CASSQGLGETQYF. The CDR3 DNA is TGTGCCAGCAGCCAGGGACTAGGCGAGACCCAGTACTTC.

The chain employs TRBV19 and TRBJ1-1; D is ambiguous. V shed 0 bases and J shed 1 base, with 12 bases lying between them. Germline assignment: CDR1 LNHDA and CDR2 SQIVND (reference sequence). CDR3 length equals 16 residues. CDR3 DNA sequence: TGTGCCAGTAGTATAGATCTCGGGGAGGAGAACACTGAAGCTTTCTTT. This codes for CASSIDLGEENTEAFF.

This rearrangement joins TRBV12-5 to TRBJ2-1; no clear D gene. V gave up 2 bases and J gave up 0 bases, with 8 bases separating them. Germline loops: CDR1 LGHNT, CDR2 FRNRAP. This CDR3 has 15 amino acids. The CDR3, as DNA: TGTGCTAGTGGTTTGACGAAGAGCTCCTACAATGAGCAGTTCTTC. Residues: CASGLTKSSYNEQFF.

The chain links TRBV27 to TRBJ2-3; a possible D gene is TRBD1 (6 bases). Trimming took off 2 bases at V and 6 bases at J, with 12 bases between the two ends. The germline CDR1 and CDR2 sequences are MNHEY and SMNVEV (reference sequence). The CDR3 is 14 residues long. The CDR3 is CASSLGAGADTQYF. CDR3 sequence (DNA): TGTGCCAGCAGTTTAGGGGCAGGGGCGGATACGCAGTATTTT.

The chain combines TRBV25-1 with TRBJ2-5; 8 positions match TRBD1. The CDR3 spans 13 residues. V lost 5 bases to trimming and J lost 7 bases; unmatched junction nucleotides: 6. Germline CDR1 reads MGHDK; CDR2 reads SYGVNS. The CDR3 loop is CASSIGQGGTQYF. DNA of the CDR3: TGTGCCAGCAGTATAGGACAGGGTGGGACCCAGTACTTC.

The chain carries TRBV4-1 and TRBJ2-5; 15 bases fit TRBD2. The V gene's germline CDR1 is MGHRA and CDR2 YSYEKL. Losses at the gene ends were 5 bases for V and 5 bases for J; bases not matched to a gene: 6. CDR3 length: 16 amino acids. CDR3 DNA sequence: TGCGCCAGCAGCGGACTAGCGGGAGGGCCGAGGGAGACCCAGTACTTC. Protein: CASSGLAGGPRETQYF.

The chain has TRBV19 and TRBJ2-5, with D possibly TRBD2 on 5 matching bases. This CDR3 has 15 amino acids. V dropped 5 bases and J dropped 3 bases, with 16 bases sitting between them. CDR1 is LNHDA and CDR2 is SQIVND in the germline V gene (reference sequence). CDR3 region: CASSLLEHGEETQYF. The CDR3 region has the DNA TGTGCCAGTAGTCTGCTAGAACACGGGGAAGAGACCCAGTACTTC. Looking up the rest from reference TRBV19 and TRBJ2-5 gives the full variable domain: DGGITQSPKYLFRKEGQNVTLSCEQNLNHDAMYWYRQDPGQGLRLIYYSQIVNDFQKGDIAEGYSVSREKKESFPLTVTSAQKNPTAFYLCASSLLEHGEETQYFGPGTRLLVL.

This chain uses TRBV5-4 with TRBJ1-3; D might be TRBD1 (6 bases). CDR3 length equals 13 residues. V was shortened by 4 bases and J by 4 bases, with 9 bases between the two germline ends. Germline CDR1 and CDR2: SGHNT and YYREEE (reference sequence). The CDR3 protein is CASSAGQGNTIYF. The CDR3 DNA sequence: TGTGCCAGCAGCGCTGGACAGGGAAACACCATATATTTT. The variable domain in full, completed from reference TRBV5-4 and TRBJ1-3, reads ETGVTQSPTHLIKTRGQQVTLRCSSQSGHNTVSWYQQALGQGPQFIFQYYREEENGRGNFPPRFSGLQFPNYSSELNVNALELDDSALYLCASSAGQGNTIYFGEGSWLTVV.

The V gene is TRBV13, the J gene TRBJ2-2, with TRBD2 matching over 11 bases. The ends lost 5 bases at V and 4 bases at J; junction bases unmatched: 3. The CDR3 sequence is 15 residues long. The germline V gene has CDR1 PRHDT and CDR2 FYEKMQ (reference sequence). Here the CDR3 DNA reads TGTGCCAGCAGCATTAGCGGGAGGGGCACCGGGGAGCTGTTTTTT. Its protein is CASSISGRGTGELFF.

The chain employs TRBV2 and TRBJ2-1; TRBD1 is a possible D gene (5 bases). The CDR3 has 12 amino acids. CDR1 and CDR2 (germline): SNHLY, FYNNEI. Between the trimmed V and J ends, which lost 6 bases and 7 bases, there was a span of 10 bases. The CDR3 sequence is CASSATVNEQFF. The CDR3 DNA reads as TGTGCCAGCAGCGCGACAGTAAATGAGCAGTTCTTC.

The chain combines TRBV19 with TRBJ2-3; TRBD2 matches at 8 bases. The germline CDR1 and CDR2 sequences are LNHDA and SQIVND (reference sequence). The junction had 12 bases not matched to a gene; V was cut back by 7 bases and J by 3 bases. The CDR3 covers 16 residues. In nucleotides, the CDR3 is TGTGCCAGTACCGCACTCCACGTAGCGGGGACAGATACGCAGTATTTT. This codes for CASTALHVAGTDTQYF.

This rearrangement joins TRBV27 to TRBJ2-7; D gene ambiguous. V lost 6 bases and J lost 1, with 10 bases in between. Looked up from germline, CDR1 is MNHEY and CDR2 is SMNVEV (reference sequence). This CDR3 is 13 amino acids long. As DNA, the CDR3 is TGTGCCAGCAGCCCCGGGTCTTCCTACGAGCAGTACTTC. Its protein is CASSPGSSYEQYF.

The V and J genes are TRBV18 and TRBJ2-3, with 7 bases lining up with TRBD1. V shed 4 bases, J shed 1 base, and the junction held 2 bases outside the gene matches. Germline V gene sequence: CDR1 KGHSH, CDR2 LQKENI. The length of the CDR3 is 14 residues. The CDR3 loop is CASSRQGGTDTQYF. The CDR3 DNA sequence: TGTGCCAGCTCACGGCAGGGGGGCACAGATACGCAGTATTTT.

This clone was counted a single time. The chain uses TRBV9 and TRBJ2-7; TRBD2 might be the D (5 bases). From germline, CDR1 is SGDLS and CDR2 YYNGEE. This CDR3 contains 15 residues. Trimming cost V 0 bases and J 3 bases, with 13 bases left between them. The CDR3 sequence: CASSVDWTGLYEQYF. The CDR3 bases are TGTGCCAGCAGCGTAGACTGGACTGGGCTCTACGAGCAGTACTTC. Together with reference TRBV9 and TRBJ2-7, the CDR3 gives the full variable domain: DSGVTQTPKHLITATGQRVTLRCSPRSGDLSVYWYQQSLDQGLQFLIQYYNGEERAKGNILERFSAQQFPDLHSELNLSSLELGDSALYFCASSVDWTGLYEQYFGPGTRLTVT.